This T cell receptor beta chain was sequenced in a study of blood T cell repertoires in COVID-19. Whole-study context: Spain, Italy and the United States supplied samples that represented acute and convalescent COVID-19. PBMCs, B-cell-depleted T cells, or T cells provided the cDNA or gDNA that made up the material.

Original processing notes: Nucleated cell counts were estimated from reference gene primer amplification. TCRdb's table, derived via immunoSEQ multiplex PCR, lists solely in-frame clones and lacks some. V, J and clone size reflect that table, while D and trimming were determined from the DNA. Of around 120,000 clones in the sample, around 85% were seen once. In germline, CDR1 is SGHRS, CDR2 YFSETQ. V was pared by 2 bases and J by 0 bases, with 8 bases between. The CDR3 has 14 amino acids. What was sequenced was peripheral blood. The receptor's source is a man aged 70-80 years with active or convalescent COVID-19. The rearrangement links TRBV5-1 to TRBJ1-1; D might be TRBD1 (6 bases). CDR3: CASSLQGMNTEAFF. Here the CDR3 DNA reads TGCGCCAGCAGCTTACAGGGTATGAACACTGAAGCTTTCTTT.